Each of the 31 T cell receptor beta chains below was sequenced from the same sample in a study of T cell responses to AZD1222 COVID-19 vaccine. Repertoires were generated with immunoSEQ multiplex PCR, while TCRdb's copy carries only in-frame clones and drops some. Here the sample spans some 100,000 clones, 80% to 95% being singletons. The source material was peripheral blood, sampled 28 days after the second AZD1222 dose. The receptors were sampled from an adult who received the AZD1222 COVID-19 vaccine.

The gene calls are TRBV6-5 and TRBJ1-2, with 9 bases aligning to TRBD1. Unmatched junction bases numbered 0, after V lost 0 bases and J lost 4 bases. This CDR3 comprises 14 residues. CDR1 is MNHEY, CDR2 SVGAGI, per germline. CDR3 protein: CASSYSTGGYGYTF. CDR3 bases: TGTGCCAGCAGTTACTCGACAGGGGGCTATGGCTACACCTTC.

This chain's CDR3 is CASSPRGANEQFF. CDR3 nucleotide sequence: TGTGCCAGCAGCCCCAGGGGGGCGAATGAGCAGTTCTTC. The chain combines TRBV7-2 with TRBJ2-1, with D perhaps TRBD1 (7 bases). V was cut by 5 bases and J by 7 bases, with 12 bases left in between. This CDR3 region has 13 residues. Germline loops: CDR1 SGHTA, CDR2 FQGNSA.

This rearrangement joins TRBV7-6 to TRBJ2-1, with 9 bases lining up with TRBD2. Germline V gives CDR1 SGHVS, CDR2 FNYEAQ. Trimming at V came to 0 bases and at J to 0 bases, leaving 9 bases not matched to a gene. The CDR3 is 19 residues long. CDR3 nucleotides: TGTGCCAGCAGCTTAGCTCCGTTGCTAGCGGGGCGCTCCTACAATGAGCAGTTCTTC. Residues: CASSLAPLLAGRSYNEQFF.

The V gene is TRBV30, the J gene TRBJ1-6, with D perhaps TRBD1 (5 bases). The CDR3 contains 16 residues. Germline CDR1 reads GTSNPN; CDR2 reads SVGIG (reference sequence). V was pared by 5 bases and J by 8 bases, with 22 bases between. CDR3 region: CAWAPAGGPRYSPLHF. CDR3 in DNA: TGTGCCTGGGCTCCGGCCGGGGGACCCCGTTATTCACCCCTCCACTTT. Based on the CDR3 plus reference TRBV30 and TRBJ1-6, the full variable domain is SQTIHQWPATLVQPVGSPLSLECTVEGTSNPNLYWYRQAAGRGLQLLFYSVGIGQISSEVPQNLSASRPQDRQFILSSKKLLLSDSGFYLCAWAPAGGPRYSPLHFGNGTRLTVT.

The chain is built from TRBV2 and TRBJ1-3, with 8 bases identical to TRBD1. The CDR3 runs to 15 residues. Germline CDR1 is SNHLY and CDR2 is FYNNEI. V lost 2 bases, J lost 2 bases, and 2 bases stayed unmatched. The CDR3 spells CASSENRGTGNTIYF. The CDR3 region has the DNA TGTGCCAGCAGTGAAAACAGGGGGACTGGAAACACCATATATTTT.

The chain is built from TRBV9 and TRBJ1-1; D is undetermined. The V end lost 0 bases, the J end lost 3 bases, and 6 bases lay between the germline ends. This CDR3 comprises 13 residues. Looked up from germline, CDR1 is SGDLS and CDR2 is YYNGEE. The CDR3 here is CASSVESHTEAFF. In DNA form, the CDR3 reads TGTGCCAGCAGCGTAGAATCGCACACTGAAGCTTTCTTT.

J is TRBJ1-5 and V is TRBV6-5; 9 bases are shared with TRBD1. Germline V lookup: CDR1 MNHEY, CDR2 SVGAGI. The CDR3 runs to 15 residues. With 6 bases clipped from V and 2 bases from J, the junction kept 5 bases outside the gene matches. CDR3 protein: CASSGDRGGNQPQHF. CDR3 coding DNA: TGTGCCAGCAGCGGCGACAGGGGGGGCAATCAGCCCCAGCATTTT.

The V and J genes are TRBV29-1 and TRBJ2-5, with 14 bases aligning to TRBD2. This CDR3 has 17 amino acids. The germline gives CDR1 SQVTM, CDR2 ANQGSEA. With 5 bases clipped from V and 2 bases from J, the junction kept 10 bases outside the gene matches. The CDR3 DNA reads as TGCAGCGTTCCCATAGGACTAGCGGGGGGTCGGCAAGAGACCCAGTACTTC. Translating gives CSVPIGLAGGRQETQYF. The variable domain in full, with the rest retrieved from reference TRBV29-1 and TRBJ2-5, is SAVISQKPSRDICQRGTSLTIQCQVDSQVTMMFWYRQQPGQSLTLIATANQGSEATYESGFVIDKFPISRPNLTFSTLTVSNMSPEDSSIYLCSVPIGLAGGRQETQYFGPGTRLLVL.

The CDR3 sequence: CASSFFTNRAGELFF. DNA for the CDR3: TGTGCCAGCAGCTTCTTCACAAATAGGGCCGGGGAGCTGTTTTTT. The V call is TRBV7-3, the J call TRBJ2-2; D unresolved. CDR1 is SGHTA and CDR2 is FQGTGA in the germline V gene. The V and J ends lost 3 bases and 6 bases respectively, with 14 bases between them. The length of the CDR3 is 15 residues.

The J gene is TRBJ1-5, the V gene TRBV6-2 or TRBV6-3; TRBD1 is a possible D gene (5 bases). This CDR3 contains 13 residues. With 4 bases removed from V and 6 bases from J, the gap between germline ends came to 10 bases. Germline CDR1 is MNHEY and CDR2 is SVGEGT. The CDR3 region is CASSFQGGQPQHF. The CDR3 DNA sequence: TGTGCCAGCAGTTTCCAGGGTGGTCAGCCCCAGCATTTT.

The chain links TRBV5-1 to TRBJ1-1; 11 positions agree with TRBD1. V was clipped by 4 bases and J by 0 bases; unmatched bases: 5. This CDR3 contains 16 residues. Germline values: CDR1 SGHRS, CDR2 YFSETQ. The CDR3 loop is CASSRMGQGVNTEAFF. CDR3 coding DNA: TGCGCCAGCAGCCGCATGGGACAGGGGGTGAACACTGAAGCTTTCTTT.

This rearrangement joins TRBV2 to TRBJ1-6, with a possible D match to TRBD1 (5 bases). The CDR3 extends over 13 amino acids. In germline, CDR1 is SNHLY, CDR2 FYNNEI. V gave up 3 bases and J gave up 8 bases, with 8 bases separating them. CDR3 sequence reads: CASSETRDSPLHF. The CDR3 DNA follows: TGTGCCAGCAGTGAGACCAGGGATTCACCCCTCCACTTT. Combining the CDR3 with reference TRBV2 and TRBJ1-6 gives the whole variable domain EPEVTQTPSHQVTQMGQEVILRCVPISNHLYFYWYRQILGQKVEFLVSFYNNEISEKSEIFDDQFSVERPDGSNFTLKIRSTKLEDSAMYFCASSETRDSPLHFGNGTRLTVT.

The chain carries TRBV10-1 and TRBJ2-7; 7 nucleotides line up with TRBD2. V was clipped by 6 bases and J by 4 bases; unmatched bases: 12. The germline V gene has CDR1 WNHNN and CDR2 SYGVQD (reference sequence). CDR3 length: 15 amino acids. The CDR3 loop reads CASRAGGGALYEQYF. CDR3 coding DNA: TGCGCCAGCAGGGCCGGGGGAGGGGCTCTGTACGAGCAGTACTTC.

The J gene is TRBJ2-5, the V gene TRBV11-3; D might be TRBD2 (7 bases). The CDR3 extends over 15 amino acids. Germline V gives CDR1 SGHNT, CDR2 YENEEA. V gave up 1 base and J gave up 4 bases, with 13 bases separating them. CDR3 loop: CASSLGGGGAETQYF. The CDR3 DNA reads TGTGCCAGCAGCTTAGGAGGAGGGGGGGCAGAGACCCAGTACTTC.

Only a few counts were recorded for this clone. V usage is TRBV18 and J usage is TRBJ2-7; D unresolved. Germline V CDR1 and CDR2: KGHSH, LQKENI. The CDR3 runs 15 residues. Trimming pared 2 bases from V and 3 bases from J, leaving 14 bases between. CDR3 nucleotides: TGTGCCAGCTCACCATTGAACACCGCCGGCTACGAGCAGTACTTC. Amino acids: CASSPLNTAGYEQYF.

The chain links TRBV5-4 to TRBJ2-1, with 11 bases fitting TRBD2. This CDR3 contains 18 residues. The V gene end was trimmed by 0 bases and the J gene end by 5 bases; junction bases not matched to a gene: 10. Per germline, CDR1 SGHNT and CDR2 YYREEE (reference sequence). In DNA, the CDR3 is TGTGCCAGCAGCTTGGCCGCGATCAGACTAGCGGGAAACAATGAGCAGTTCTTC. It encodes CASSLAAIRLAGNNEQFF.

The CDR3: CASRSLEETQYF. CDR3 sequence (DNA): TGTGCCAGCAGGTCCTTGGAAGAGACCCAGTACTTC. The chain carries TRBV7-3 and TRBJ2-5; D remains unclear. From germline, CDR1 is SGHTA and CDR2 FQGTGA. This CDR3 comprises 12 residues. V lost 6 bases to trimming and J lost 3 bases, with 8 bases between them.

With respect to this clone: The same CDR3 also results from other DNA sequences found in this sample. This sequence joins TRBV27 and TRBJ1-2, with TRBD1 matching over 7 bases. V lost 2 bases and J lost 6; bases outside the gene matches: 0. Per the germline V gene, CDR1 is MNHEY and CDR2 is SMNVEV (reference sequence). CDR3 length: 12 amino acids. In DNA, the CDR3 is TGTGCCAGCAGTTTAACAGGGGATGGCTACACCTTC. Its translation: CASSLTGDGYTF.

This chain uses TRBV30 with TRBJ1-3; D unclear. CDR3 length: 15 amino acids. Germline CDR1 reads GTSNPN; CDR2 reads SVGIG (reference sequence). With 0 bases removed from V and 8 bases from J, the gap between germline ends came to 17 bases. The CDR3: CAWSVGTRRGDTIYF. CDR3 DNA sequence: TGTGCCTGGAGTGTTGGCACACGCCGCGGGGACACCATATATTTT.

The chain has TRBV11-2 and TRBJ1-4; tentatively, D is TRBD1 (6 bases). The germline V gene encodes CDR1 SGHAT and CDR2 FQNNGV. This CDR3 region has 16 residues. The V gene lost 3 bases and the J gene lost 3 bases, with 14 bases spanning the gap. The DNA of the CDR3 is TGTGCCAGCAGCTTCTCTACAGGGAACGCTAATGAAAAACTGTTTTTT. Amino acids: CASSFSTGNANEKLFF.

The chain joins TRBV15 to TRBJ1-5; 7 nucleotides match TRBD1. CDR3 length equals 13 residues. Per the germline V gene, CDR1 is LNHNV and CDR2 is YYDKDF (reference sequence). Trimming at V came to 4 bases and at J to 5 bases, leaving 2 bases not matched to a gene. This CDR3 is CATSNDRDQPQHF. The CDR3 region has the DNA TGTGCCACCAGCAATGACAGGGATCAGCCCCAGCATTTT.

The chain carries TRBV6-5 and TRBJ1-1, with 7 bases identical to TRBD1. The CDR3 loop spans 12 amino acids. Germline V lookup: CDR1 MNHEY, CDR2 SVGAGI. The V and J ends lost 0 bases and 13 bases, in that order; junction bases with no gene match: 5. The CDR3 coding sequence is TGTGCCAGCAGTTACTCGGGACAGTATGATTTCTTT. Amino acid sequence: CASSYSGQYDFF.

As for this clone: Other DNA sequences in this sample translate to the same CDR3. The V call is TRBV7-9, the J call TRBJ1-5; maybe TRBD1 (5 bases). The CDR3 contains 13 residues. V dropped 5 bases and J dropped 2 bases, with 7 bases sitting between them. Germline V CDR1 and CDR2: SEHNR, FQNEAQ (reference sequence). As DNA, the CDR3 is TGTGCCAGCAGCGGGACGGGCAATCAGCCCCAGCATTTT. Translated, it gives CASSGTGNQPQHF.

This sequence joins TRBV7-8 and TRBJ1-1; D unclear. This CDR3 has 15 amino acids. V lost 2 bases, J lost 2 bases, and 12 bases lay in between. Germline V gives CDR1 SGHVS, CDR2 FQNEAQ. The CDR3 here is CASSLLGDSNTEAFF. The DNA for the CDR3 is TGTGCCAGCAGCTTATTGGGCGACTCTAACACTGAAGCTTTCTTT.

The rearrangement joins TRBV11-2 to TRBJ1-3; a weak D match, TRBD1 (5 bases). The germline V gene encodes CDR1 SGHAT and CDR2 FQNNGV. V was clipped by 0 bases and J by 2 bases, with 8 bases between them. CDR3 length equals 15 residues. The CDR3 spells CASSLDTGPGNTIYF. The CDR3 DNA is TGTGCCAGCAGCTTAGATACGGGGCCTGGAAACACCATATATTTT.

The chain employs TRBV9 and TRBJ2-7; TRBD1 aligns across 9 bases. The CDR3 runs to 15 residues. CDR1 is SGDLS and CDR2 is YYNGEE in the germline V gene. J gave up 7 bases and V 4 bases, and 12 bases lay outside the gene matches. CDR3 sequence (DNA): TGTGCCAGCAGCCCTGACATAGGACAGGGGAGAGAGCAGTACTTC. Residues: CASSPDIGQGREQYF.

The chain uses TRBV4-2 and TRBJ1-1; D is perhaps TRBD1 (5 bases). This CDR3 has 16 residues. Germline-derived CDR1 and CDR2 are LGHNA and YNFKEQ. The V end was cut by 4 bases, the J end by 4 bases, with 19 bases between. The DNA of the CDR3 is TGTGCCAGCAGCCTACGAGGGGACGCCGGAGGCACTGAAGCTTTCTTT. This encodes CASSLRGDAGGTEAFF.

This chain links TRBV7-7 with TRBJ1-4; D remains unclear. The V gene's germline CDR1 is SSHAT and CDR2 FNYEAQ (reference sequence). The CDR3 runs 13 residues. V dropped 2 bases and J dropped 7 bases, with 8 bases sitting between them. CDR3 coding DNA: TGTGCCAGCAGCTTACAACGGGGTGAAAAACTGTTTTTT. This gives the protein CASSLQRGEKLFF.

The V gene is TRBV7-8, the J gene TRBJ1-1; 10 bases fit TRBD1. This CDR3 spans 15 amino acids. Germline V gene data show CDR1 as SGHVS and CDR2 as FQNEAQ. Trimming cost V 1 base and J 5 bases; bases outside gene matches: 4. The CDR3 reads CASSLVQGQGTEAFF. Written as DNA, the CDR3 is TGTGCCAGCAGCTTAGTCCAGGGACAGGGGACTGAAGCTTTCTTT.

The rearrangement joins TRBV25-1 to TRBJ1-2, with 7 bases that match TRBD1. The CDR3 loop spans 15 amino acids. With V trimmed by 1 base and J by 4 bases, 6 bases remained unmatched. Germline V gene sequence: CDR1 MGHDK, CDR2 SYGVNS. The CDR3 DNA reads TGTGCCAGCAGTGAATCTGAGGGGGCGGCCTATGGCTACACCTTC. Amino acids: CASSESEGAAYGYTF.

The chain couples TRBV28 to TRBJ2-7; D may correspond to TRBD1 or TRBD2 (6 bases each). CDR3 length equals 15 residues. Between the trimmed V and J ends, which lost 5 bases and 3 bases, there was a span of 17 bases. The germline V gene encodes CDR1 MDHEN and CDR2 SYDVKM. The CDR3 spells CASSPLGRTVYEQYF. In DNA form, the CDR3 reads TGTGCCAGCAGTCCTTTGGGGAGGACAGTCTACGAGCAGTACTTC.